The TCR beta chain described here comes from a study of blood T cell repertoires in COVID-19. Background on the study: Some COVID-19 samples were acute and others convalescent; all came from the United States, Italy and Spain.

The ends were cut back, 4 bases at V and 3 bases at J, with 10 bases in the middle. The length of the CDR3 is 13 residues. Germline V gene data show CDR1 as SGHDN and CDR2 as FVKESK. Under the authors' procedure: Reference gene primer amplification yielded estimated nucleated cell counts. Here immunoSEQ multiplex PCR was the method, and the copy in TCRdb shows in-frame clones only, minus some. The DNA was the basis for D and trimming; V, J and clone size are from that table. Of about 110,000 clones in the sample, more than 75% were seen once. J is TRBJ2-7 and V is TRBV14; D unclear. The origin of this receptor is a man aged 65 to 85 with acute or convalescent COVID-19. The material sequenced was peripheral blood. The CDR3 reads CASSPTRDYEQYF. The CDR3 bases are TGTGCCAGCAGCCCGACACGTGACTACGAGCAGTACTTC.